Following are 17 T cell receptor beta chains from one sample sequenced in a study of vaccination and CD4 T cells after COVID-19. CD4+ T cells that had been cultured provided DNA sequenced with the Oncomine TCR Beta short-read assay. In TCRdb, the PCR reads were re-called with MiXCR into one record per CDR3 protein. The sample has more than 10,000 distinct CDR3 sequences, roughly two fifths seen once. Regarding treatment: approximately 9-day PBMC culture with coronavirus spike peptide pools or control peptides (ViraFEST assay). These receptors lack a known antigen. The sequenced sample was CD4+ T cells from blood, cultured in vitro, obtained after SARS-CoV-2 vaccination. These receptors came from a human donor who had recovered from COVID-19.

The chain has TRBV6-5 and TRBJ1-1; D unresolved. CDR1 and CDR2 (germline): MNHEY, SVGAGI. Deletions cut 4 bases from V and 1 base from J, with 13 bases between. The CDR3 length is 15 residues. The CDR3 sequence: CASSFGRAPNTEAFF. The CDR3, as DNA: TGTGCCAGCAGTTTCGGCCGGGCCCCGAACACTGAAGCTTTCTTT.

This chain links TRBV7-2 with TRBJ2-7; TRBD1 aligns across 8 bases. J was trimmed by 7 bases and V by 1 base; bases with no gene match: 12. Germline V lookup: CDR1 SGHTA, CDR2 FQGNSA. The CDR3 contains 16 residues. The CDR3 nucleotides read TGTGCCAGCAGCTTAGGCTACAGGGGACAGGCCTTAGAGCAGTACTTC. This translates into CASSLGYRGQALEQYF.

V gene TRBV4-3 combines with J gene TRBJ1-2, with 10 bases lining up with TRBD1. This CDR3 contains 16 residues. The germline V gene has CDR1 LGHNA and CDR2 YSLEER. Trimming removed 0 bases from V and 7 bases from J; junction bases left unmatched: 8. The CDR3 sequence: CASSQETTGGAFGYTF. CDR3 sequence (DNA): TGCGCCAGCAGCCAAGAAACGACAGGGGGCGCTTTTGGCTACACCTTC.

This clonotype was found a few times. J is TRBJ1-5 and V is TRBV20-1, with 8 nucleotides matching TRBD1. From germline, CDR1 is DFQATT and CDR2 SNEGSKA (reference sequence). The CDR3 covers 19 residues. V trimming: 5 bases; J trimming: 7 bases; junction bases outside the gene matches: 25. This CDR3 is CSAVRRQGMGVGGNQPQHF. The CDR3 DNA is TGCAGTGCTGTCCGGCGACAGGGGATGGGGGTGGGAGGAAACCAGCCCCAGCATTTT.

V is TRBV19 and J is TRBJ2-7, with 9 bases that match TRBD1. The CDR3 contains 15 residues. With V trimmed by 4 bases and J by 3 bases, 7 bases remained unmatched. From germline, CDR1 is LNHDA and CDR2 SQIVND (reference sequence). CDR3 DNA: TGTGCCAGTAGTACGATGGGACAGGGCTACTACGAGCAGTACTTC. It specifies CASSTMGQGYYEQYF. Combining the CDR3 with reference TRBV19 and TRBJ2-7 gives the whole variable domain DGGITQSPKYLFRKEGQNVTLSCEQNLNHDAMYWYRQDPGQGLRLIYYSQIVNDFQKGDIAEGYSVSREKKESFPLTVTSAQKNPTAFYLCASSTMGQGYYEQYFGPGTRLTVT.

The J gene is TRBJ2-1, the V gene TRBV19, with D uncertain. Germline V lookup: CDR1 LNHDA, CDR2 SQIVND (reference sequence). V shed 6 bases and J shed 5 bases, with 11 bases lying between them. The length of the CDR3 is 13 residues. For the CDR3, the DNA is TGTGCCAGTAGCGGAACACGCAACAATGAGCAGTTCTTC. Protein: CASSGTRNNEQFF. Supplemented by reference TRBV19 and TRBJ2-1, the full variable domain reads DGGITQSPKYLFRKEGQNVTLSCEQNLNHDAMYWYRQDPGQGLRLIYYSQIVNDFQKGDIAEGYSVSREKKESFPLTVTSAQKNPTAFYLCASSGTRNNEQFFGPGTRLTVL.

The rearrangement joins TRBV20-1 to TRBJ2-2, with TRBD2 matching over 8 bases. V lost 3 bases to trimming and J lost 2 bases; unmatched junction nucleotides: 5. CDR3 length: 15 amino acids. From germline, CDR1 is DFQATT and CDR2 SNEGSKA (reference sequence). CDR3 sequence reads: CSARLAGQNTGELFF. In nucleotides, the CDR3 is TGCAGTGCTAGGCTAGCGGGTCAAAACACCGGGGAGCTGTTTTTT.

The chain carries TRBV7-2 and TRBJ2-1, with 7 bases that match TRBD2. Unmatched junction bases numbered 7, after V lost 5 bases and J lost 6 bases. The CDR3 spans 14 residues. The germline CDR1 and CDR2 sequences are SGHTA and FQGNSA. The CDR3 DNA reads TGTGCCAGCAGCCAACCAACTAGCGCCAATGAGCAGTTCTTC. Translation: CASSQPTSANEQFF. The whole variable domain, filled in from reference TRBV7-2 and TRBJ2-1, reads GAGVSQSPSNKVTEKGKDVELRCDPISGHTALYWYRQSLGQGLEFLIYFQGNSAPDKSGLPSDRFSAERTGGSVSTLTIQRTQQEDSAVYLCASSQPTSANEQFFGPGTRLTVL.

This chain joins TRBV19 and TRBJ2-3, with TRBD1 identical over 12 bases. CDR3 size: 17 residues. Germline V CDR1 and CDR2: LNHDA, SQIVND (reference sequence). J gave up 7 bases and V 1 base, and 9 bases lay outside the gene matches. CDR3 DNA sequence: TGTGCCAGTAGTATAGCCTCGGGACAGGGGGCGCAAAATACGCAGTATTTT. Translated: CASSIASGQGAQNTQYF.

The chain recombines TRBV5-6 with TRBJ2-7, with D tentatively TRBD2 (6 bases). Trimming took off 0 bases at V and 0 bases at J, with 10 bases between the two ends. The CDR3 has 15 residues. Germline V gene sequence: CDR1 SGHDT, CDR2 YYEEEE. The CDR3 reads CASSLGGRSSYEQYF. CDR3 DNA: TGTGCCAGCAGCTTGGGAGGGAGGAGCTCCTACGAGCAGTACTTC.

This chain connects TRBV20-1 to TRBJ1-1; D is uncertain. CDR1 is DFQATT, CDR2 SNEGSKA, per germline (reference sequence). This CDR3 is built from 11 residues. The V gene lost 4 bases and the J gene lost 4 bases, with 7 bases spanning the gap. The CDR3, as DNA: TGCAGTGCTAATCGTATCACTGAAGCTTTCTTT. Its protein is CSANRITEAFF.

A few counts support this clonotype. The V call is TRBV6-1, the J call TRBJ1-5; D uncertain. The CDR3 extends over 13 amino acids. Germline assignment: CDR1 MNHNS and CDR2 SASEGT. V was clipped by 2 bases and J by 4 bases, with 6 bases between them. In nucleotides, the CDR3 is TGTGCCAGCAGTGAACAGACGAATCAGCCCCAGCATTTT. Encoded protein: CASSEQTNQPQHF.

The chain joins TRBV28 to TRBJ1-6; D gene uncertain. With 4 bases removed from V and 1 base from J, the gap between germline ends came to 11 bases. Germline lookup yields CDR1 MDHEN and CDR2 SYDVKM. CDR3 length equals 16 residues. CDR3 coding DNA: TGTGCCAGCAGTTCCCCAACACGGTCCTATAATTCACCCCTCCACTTT. Amino acid sequence: CASSSPTRSYNSPLHF.

This clonotype has a handful of counts. The genes are TRBV20-1 and TRBJ1-2; TRBD1 matches at 8 bases. This CDR3 comprises 21 residues. Germline assignment: CDR1 DFQATT and CDR2 SNEGSKA (reference sequence). Trimming took 1 base from V and 2 from J; bases not matched to a gene: 24. The DNA for the CDR3 is TGCAGTGCTAGAGGAAACTTCCAGGTGGGGCCACAGGGGGAGGTCAACTATGGCTACACCTTC. Its translation is CSARGNFQVGPQGEVNYGYTF.

This clonotype was detected a few times. The chain recombines TRBV20-1 with TRBJ2-3, with 8 bases identical to TRBD2. The V gene end was trimmed by 2 bases and the J gene end by 3 bases; junction bases not matched to a gene: 4. Germline assignment: CDR1 DFQATT and CDR2 SNEGSKA (reference sequence). The CDR3 has 14 residues. The CDR3 nucleotides are TGCAGTGCTAGAAGGGCTAGCGGGACAGATACGCAGTATTTT. It translates to CSARRASGTDTQYF.

This clonotype is deemed medium-sized. The chain is built from TRBV7-8 and TRBJ2-3; 7 positions agree with TRBD2. Per the germline V gene, CDR1 is SGHVS and CDR2 is FQNEAQ. CDR3 length: 16 residues. Unmatched junction bases numbered 6, after V lost 3 bases and J lost 0 bases. CDR3 DNA: TGTGCCAGCAGCTTCGTGAGCGGGAAAAGCACAGATACGCAGTATTTT. Its protein product is CASSFVSGKSTDTQYF. Complete variable domain (other parts from reference TRBV7-8 and TRBJ2-3): GAGVSQSPRYKVAKRGQDVALRCDPISGHVSLFWYQQALGQGPEFLTYFQNEAQLDKSGLPSDRFFAERPEGSVSTLKIQRTQQEDSAVYLCASSFVSGKSTDTQYFGPGTRLTVL.

This clonotype showed up just once. J is TRBJ2-3 and V is TRBV29-1; tentative D call: TRBD2 (6 bases). CDR3 size: 15 residues. The V gene lost 4 bases and the J gene lost 5 bases, with 19 bases spanning the gap. Germline V lookup: CDR1 SQVTM, CDR2 ANQGSEA. In nucleotides, the CDR3 is TGCAGCGTTGCGCTTGACGGGAGTGAGGTAGATACGCAGTATTTT. Translating it yields CSVALDGSEVDTQYF.